The T cell receptor (beta chain) under discussion was sequenced for a study of beta chain features in type 1 diabetes (dated by TCRdb to between 2017 and 2018). About the study as a whole: Patients and healthy donors did not differ in mean age, gender distribution, total cell number or subset yield. Across all samples, almost 110 million sorted cells were examined, and cell number per subset correlated strongly with RNA yield. In the study, TCRB repertoires of sorted circulating CD4+ T cell subsets from recently diagnosed type 1 diabetes patients were compared with those of matched healthy donors. Regulatory and stem cell-like memory subsets were obtained from only 8 patients and roughly 8 healthy donors, while naive and central memory subsets were obtained from all 30 or so donors. Study-wide findings and limitations: Type 1 diabetes patients showed a moderate but significant shortening of TCRB CDR3 length in all four CD4+ subsets. Because the HLA sub-analyses included only small numbers of individuals, any influence of HLA type on TCRB rearrangement was left unresolved. Naive, central memory and regulatory TCRB repertoires appeared to be more alike among patients than among healthy donors. Because cDNA was sequenced instead of genomic DNA, activated cells with high expression could be over-represented, although the groups did not differ in activation or CD3 levels. PCR may preferentially amplify shorter templates, but because patient and control samples were amplified and corrected together, any resulting skew would affect both groups equally. At VDJ recombination sites, type 1 diabetes patients had fewer insertions and more deleted nucleotides, which implies abnormalities in thymic rearrangement.

From a lookup of the germline V gene, CDR1 and CDR2 are LGHNA and YSLEER. The CDR3 runs 15 residues from the cysteine to the phenylalanine. Only the CDR3 portion is preserved as DNA: 45 bases, with reading frame beginning at the first base. The germline V end is reduced by 2 bases and the J end by 7 bases; junction bases left unmatched: 8. This clone was seen a handful of times. No cognate antigen has been identified for it. Per-nucleotide qualities are absent, and no much larger clonotype sits a single base away. The entire isolated RNA was reverse transcribed using the High Capacity cDNA Reverse Transcription Kit, and thus expressed TCRB transcripts were sequenced. Naive, central memory and regulatory T cell samples underwent deep immunoSEQ sequencing, averaging about 3.3 million total reads per sample. Sorted cells were lysed in RLT buffer, and RNA was extracted using DNase-treated RNeasy Micro or Mini kits according to cell number. To prevent cross-contamination, each cell subset was processed individually, whereas patient and healthy donor samples were processed jointly. TCRB sequences were amplified from cDNA with the immunoSEQ multiplex PCR, producing 87-bp fragments spanning the CDR3 region. Sequencing of the amplicons was done on the Illumina HiSeq platform. The published analysis was carried out like this. PCR bias was computationally corrected using synthetic template baselines, reads within Hamming distance 2 were collapsed, and singletons that could not be merged were discarded. Reads were aligned against IMGT so that V, D and J genes, CDR3 length and insertions or deletions at six rearrangement sites could be assigned. Clonotype counts were normalized to sorted cell number within each subset before computing true diversity and Gini coefficients with the tcR R package. Repertoire sharing was quantified using the overlap coefficient calculated on TCRB nucleotide sequences. Out-of-frame TCRB sequences from naive cells were analyzed to stand in for the pre-selection repertoire. The table was pulled from immuneACCESS by TCRdb, which kept in-frame rearrangements only. Such tables lose some clones; where checked, under half of the loss comes from unresolved V genes, and the rest has no known cause. The V and J calls and the clone size are those of that table, but D and trimming were determined from the DNA. The sample table holds a few hundred thousand clones, of which around 16% were seen once. The ten largest clones represent less than 0.09% of the sample.

Each donor gave one peripheral blood draw, approximately 120 mL on average, collected into heparinised tubes. Naive, central memory, regulatory and stem cell-like memory CD4+ T cells were sorted on a BD FACSAria II using a panel including CD45RO, CCR7, CD25, CD127, CD95 and CD27. Every sorted population had a purity above 98%. PBMCs were isolated right away by Lymphoprep density gradient centrifugation and were stained directly, without culture. Samples were stained and sorted in pairs, with one healthy donor and one patient per experiment, so that batch effects were minimized. The chain links TRBV4-3 with TRBJ2-1, with TRBD2 matching 7 junction bases. Input material: naive CD4+ T cells from blood. What this sample's cell subset or site label stands for: true naive CD4+ T cells. This clonotype was obtained from a man aged 25-40 years with type 1 diabetes. The base sequence is TGCGCCAGCAGCCAACCCTATGGGCGGGGGAATGAGCAGTTCTTC. Translated, it gives CASSQPYGRGNEQFF.